The entry that follows covers one TCR beta chain sequence. Method: immunoSEQ multiplex PCR; TCRdb's copy keeps in-frame clones and lacks some. The sample carries 2 million to 3 million clones, 90% to 95% recorded once. The sample belongs to a study of shared clonotypes between healthy human individuals. The junction had 8 bases not matched to a gene; V was cut back by 4 bases and J by 2 bases. Germline assignment: CDR1 SGDLS and CDR2 YYNGEE. This CDR3 spans 16 amino acids. The source is a man aged 18-30 years in good health. Some clones in this sample may be carry-over from other donors' samples. V and J are TRBV9 and TRBJ1-5, with 8 bases fitting TRBD1. The sample comprised naive CD4+ T cells from PBMCs. Indicated subset: CD45RA+ positively selected. CDR3 nucleotide sequence: TGTGCCAGCAGCCCCGGACAGGGATCCCGCAATCAGCCCCAGCATTTT. Translated: CASSPGQGSRNQPQHF.